What follows describes a single T cell receptor beta chain. The data stem from a study of blood T cell repertoires in COVID-19. Trimming removed 5 bases at V and 7 bases at J, with 15 bases between. CDR3 length: 14 amino acids. Looked up from germline, CDR1 is SGHDT and CDR2 is YYEEEE. TCRdb's copy holds only in-frame clones and misses some; the assay was immunoSEQ multiplex PCR. The data show approximately 78,000 clones, just over 90% seen once. Seattle's cohort entered during active infection and was followed longitudinally. This TCR came from a man aged 45-60 years with COVID-19, enrolled during active disease. The chain is built from TRBV5-6 and TRBJ1-4, with a tentative D call TRBD1 (6 bases). The sequenced material came from peripheral blood. The CDR3 spells CASRMWGQGEKLFF. For the CDR3, the DNA is TGTGCCAGCAGAATGTGGGGGCAGGGTGAAAAACTGTTTTTT.